The T cell receptor (beta chain) described here comes from a study of blood T cell repertoires in COVID-19 (dated by TCRdb to 2020 to 2021). Context from the whole study: Collaborator samples came from the United States, Italy and Spain and covered acute and convalescent phases of COVID-19. The repertoires were made available in a free public database intended to serve as a resource for research on the immune response to SARS-CoV-2. The samples were drawn from two sources: the first 160 participants of the ongoing ImmuneRACE study, and about 1,300 subjects contributed by 6 global collaborators. Where HLA class I and class II types were available, the types were taken from metadata supplied by the sample provider, not from assay-based typing. The material from the prospective study consisted of cDNA or gDNA derived from T cells, B-cell-depleted T cells, or PBMCs. The dataset comprised deeply sampled blood TCRbeta repertoires from subjects exposed to, actively infected with, or recovered from COVID-19. A de-identified subject ID, COVID-19 status, age in years and sex were almost always included in the sample metadata.

V is cut back by 8 bases and J by 4 bases, with 9 bases in the junction unmatched. From its cysteine to its phenylalanine, the CDR3 spans 14 amino acids. Only the CDR3 DNA is retained, 42 bases long and in frame from the first base. The germline V gene provides CDR1 KGHDR and CDR2 SFDVKD. On the study overall, not on this receptor specifically: The quantity of clinical and demographic metadata differed by source and by participant and was supplied without curation.

One collaborating source in Seattle enrolled patients while the patients were actively infected and followed the patients over time throughout the course of disease. Each collaborating institution followed its own protocols to collect whole blood in K2EDTA tubes. For TCRbeta analysis, collaborator samples were shipped as frozen whole blood, as isolated PBMCs, or as DNA extracted from either sample type. Details on this clone: Which antigen it targets is not known. No base-level quality is on record; no much larger clone is a single base apart.

TCRbeta CDR3 regions were amplified from genomic DNA using the immunoSEQ Assay, a bias-controlled multiplex PCR. As for the authors' bioinformatics: Nucleated cell counts per sample were estimated from amplification of reference gene primers within the assay. To quantify the absolute abundance of each unique TCRbeta CDR3 rearrangement, sequence reads were collapsed and filtered. For each sample, productive Simpson clonality was calculated as the square root of Simpson's diversity index across productive rearrangements. TCRdb's version of the immuneACCESS table is confined to in-frame rearrangements and falls short of the full clone set. An unresolved V gene accounts for under half of the shortfall where checked; the remainder is of unknown origin. The V and J calls and the clone size are those of that table, but D and trimming were determined from the DNA. The sample data list about 170,000 clones, and around 92% of these were observed just once. Clones ranked in the top ten supply approximately 4.9% of the sample.

Sequencing was carried out using peripheral blood. This receptor chain uses TRBV24-1 and TRBJ2-5; TRBD1 matches 7 bases in the middle. The TCR sequence derives from a man in his thirties or forties with COVID-19, enrolled during active disease. Read as DNA, the sequence is TGTGCCACCAAGGGCACGGGGACAGTAGAGACCCAGTACTTC. This encodes CATKGTGTVETQYF.